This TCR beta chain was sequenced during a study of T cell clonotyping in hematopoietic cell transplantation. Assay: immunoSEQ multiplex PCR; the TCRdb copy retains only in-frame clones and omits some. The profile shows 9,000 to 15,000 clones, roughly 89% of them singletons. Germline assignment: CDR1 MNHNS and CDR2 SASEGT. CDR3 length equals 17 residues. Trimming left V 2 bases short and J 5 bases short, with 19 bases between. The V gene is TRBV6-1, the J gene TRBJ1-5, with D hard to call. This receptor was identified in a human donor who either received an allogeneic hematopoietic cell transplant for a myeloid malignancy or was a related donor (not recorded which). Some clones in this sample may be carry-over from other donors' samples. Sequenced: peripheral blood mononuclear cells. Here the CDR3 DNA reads TGTGCCAGCAGTGAATTCGGGGTACGGGGTAGTTATCAGCCCCAGCATTTT. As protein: CASSEFGVRGSYQPQHF.